The 20 T cell receptor beta chains listed next were all sequenced from one sample in a study of cytomegalovirus exposure and HLA in healthy donors. The PCR made use of 60 Vbeta and 13 Jbeta primers. Sequencing was performed with immunoSEQ multiplex PCR; in TCRdb, only in-frame clones are kept and a portion is missing. The sample carries 90,000 to 120,000 clones, more than 65% recorded once. Input material: PBMCs. These TCRs come from a man aged 25-45 years in good health and CMV-seronegative.

The chain joins TRBV11-2 to TRBJ2-7; D is uncertain. The CDR3 extends over 12 amino acids. Germline CDR1 SGHAT, CDR2 FQNNGV. With 4 bases removed from V and 3 bases from J, the gap between germline ends came to 7 bases. As DNA, the CDR3 is TGTGCCAGCAGCTCGCGCGGCTACGAGCAGTACTTC. Translation: CASSSRGYEQYF.

A remark on this clone: This specimen includes other DNA sequences encoding the same CDR3. The chain couples TRBV18 to TRBJ2-3, with unresolved D. The germline CDR1 and CDR2 sequences are KGHSH and LQKENI. The CDR3 runs to 12 residues. Between the trimmed V and J ends, which lost 2 bases and 4 bases, there was a span of 4 bases. The CDR3 loop is CASSPGADTQYF. CDR3 sequence (DNA): TGTGCCAGCTCACCAGGAGCAGATACGCAGTATTTT.

This rearrangement joins TRBV28 to TRBJ1-4; TRBD1 matches 7 bases. Germline assignment: CDR1 MDHEN and CDR2 SYDVKM. There are 15 residues in the CDR3. The ends lost 5 bases at V and 7 bases at J; junction bases unmatched: 10. The CDR3: CASSQDRARGEKLFF. CDR3 DNA: TGTGCCAGCAGTCAAGACAGGGCAAGGGGTGAAAAACTGTTTTTT. Variable domain in full (rest from reference TRBV28 and TRBJ1-4): DVKVTQSSRYLVKRTGEKVFLECVQDMDHENMFWYRQDPGLGLRLIYFSYDVKMKEKGDIPEGYSVSREKKERFSLILESASTNQTSMYLCASSQDRARGEKLFFGSGTQLSVL.

The rearrangement joins TRBV6-5 to TRBJ2-1; 8 bases map to TRBD2. The V segment lost 5 bases and the J segment 6 bases; nucleotides outside the gene matches: 9. The CDR3 runs 15 residues. Germline lookup yields CDR1 MNHEY and CDR2 SVGAGI. The CDR3 region has the DNA TGTGCCAGCAGTGGCCCTCGGGGGGGCCTCAATGAGCAGTTCTTC. Protein: CASSGPRGGLNEQFF.

The chain joins TRBV4-1 to TRBJ1-2, with D possibly being TRBD1 (5 bases). With 5 bases removed from V and 2 bases from J, the gap between germline ends came to 15 bases. The CDR3 has 15 amino acids. The germline gives CDR1 MGHRA, CDR2 YSYEKL. DNA of the CDR3: TGCGCCAGCAGCTCTGCGTATGCAGGGAACTATGGCTACACCTTC. Its protein is CASSSAYAGNYGYTF.

This clone was observed a handful of times. V and J are TRBV10-3 and TRBJ1-1; the D gene is possibly TRBD1 (5 bases). The CDR3 covers 15 residues. V lost 3 bases to trimming and J lost 3 bases, with 14 bases between them. Germline lookup yields CDR1 ENHRY and CDR2 SYGVKD. CDR3 bases: TGTGCCATCAGTGATCCGGGGGTACCTGACACTGAAGCTTTCTTT. This encodes CAISDPGVPDTEAFF.

The rearrangement uses TRBV4-1 and TRBJ2-3, with D perhaps TRBD2 (6 bases). This CDR3 is built from 17 residues. From germline, CDR1 is MGHRA and CDR2 YSYEKL. The V and J ends lost 2 bases and 2 bases respectively, with 17 bases between them. The CDR3 reads CASSQILGTGLTDTQYF. The CDR3 nucleotides read TGCGCCAGCAGCCAAATCTTAGGGACGGGACTCACAGATACGCAGTATTTT.

Written as DNA, the CDR3 is TGTGCCAGCAGCCAAGAGGGCACTAGGGGGCCCGCAGATACGCAGTATTTT. Its protein is CASSQEGTRGPADTQYF. The chain employs TRBV4-2 and TRBJ2-3, with 7 bases lining up with TRBD1. Germline V gene lookup returns CDR1 LGHNA and CDR2 YNFKEQ. The CDR3 extends over 17 amino acids. J was trimmed by 4 bases and V by 0 bases; bases with no gene match: 10.

The gene calls are TRBV5-8 and TRBJ1-4, with TRBD1 as a possible D gene (5 bases). Trimming removed 0 bases at V and 2 bases at J, with 11 bases between. The CDR3 has 16 residues. Germline CDR1 and CDR2: SGHTS and YDEGEE. CDR3 coding DNA: TGTGCCAGCAGCTTGGGTCAGGGAATGACTAATGAAAAACTGTTTTTT. Translated, it gives CASSLGQGMTNEKLFF. Variable domain in full (rest from reference TRBV5-8 and TRBJ1-4): EAGVTQSPTHLIKTRGQQATLRCSPISGHTSVYWYQQALGLGLQFLLWYDEGEERNRGNFPPRFSGRQFPNYSSELNVNALELEDSALYLCASSLGQGMTNEKLFFGSGTQLSVL.

The chain recombines TRBV7-8 with TRBJ2-7; 8 bases line up with TRBD1. Germline V gene data show CDR1 as SGHVS and CDR2 as FQNEAQ. V gave up 5 bases and J gave up 3 bases; unmatched junction bases: 6. This CDR3 has 14 amino acids. CDR3 residues: CASSMTGADYEQYF. The DNA for the CDR3 is TGTGCCAGCAGCATGACAGGGGCCGACTACGAGCAGTACTTC.

The chain has TRBV27 and TRBJ2-7; D is uncertain. Trimming left V 5 bases short and J 6 bases short, with 14 bases between. This CDR3 region has 13 residues. Germline V gives CDR1 MNHEY, CDR2 SMNVEV (reference sequence). Written as DNA, the CDR3 is TGTGCCAGCAGTCTCAGGTGGGCCTCCGAGCAGTACTTC. Its translation is CASSLRWASEQYF.

This clone has a single count. The rearrangement links TRBV6-1 to TRBJ1-1, with D hard to call. V was shortened by 6 bases and J by 4 bases, with 12 bases between the two germline ends. CDR1 and CDR2 from the germline V gene are MNHNS and SASEGT. The CDR3 is made up of 13 amino acids. CDR3 amino acids: CASRTLGGTEAFF. CDR3 sequence (DNA): TGTGCCAGCAGGACCCTCGGCGGCACTGAAGCTTTCTTT.

This clone turned up a few times. The chain links TRBV14 to TRBJ2-3; 12 bases are a match to TRBD2. After removal of 1 base from V and 5 bases from J, the junction contained 1 base not matched to a gene. The CDR3 extends over 15 amino acids. Germline CDR1 and CDR2: SGHDN and FVKESK. The CDR3 DNA reads as TGTGCCAGCAGCCAAGCGGGACTAGCGGGAGATACGCAGTATTTT. Its translation: CASSQAGLAGDTQYF.

This chain links TRBV9 with TRBJ1-2; maybe TRBD1 (6 bases). Germline CDR1 reads SGDLS; CDR2 reads YYNGEE. V was trimmed by 2 bases and J by 7 bases, leaving 12 bases between them. This CDR3 has 13 residues. Here the CDR3 reads CASSVTGNTGYTF. CDR3 in DNA: TGTGCCAGCAGCGTTACAGGGAATACTGGCTACACCTTC. The full variable domain, completed using reference TRBV9 and TRBJ1-2, is DSGVTQTPKHLITATGQRVTLRCSPRSGDLSVYWYQQSLDQGLQFLIQYYNGEERAKGNILERFSAQQFPDLHSELNLSSLELGDSALYFCASSVTGNTGYTFGSGTRLTVV.

The V call is TRBV12-2, the J call TRBJ2-5; no check of the table's D call, TRBD2, against the DNA was made. TRBV12-2 is a pseudogene. The CDR3 is 16 amino acids. CDR3 residues: CASRFLSGRRFETQYF. CDR3 nucleotide sequence: TGTGCAAGTCGCTTCTTGAGCGGGAGAAGGTTCGAGACCCAGTACTTC.

The chain carries TRBV30 and TRBJ2-7; D perhaps matches TRBD2 (7 bases). V lost 1 base and J 4 bases, leaving 14 bases between the germline ends. The CDR3 is made up of 14 amino acids. CDR1 GTSNPN and CDR2 SVGIG come from the germline V gene (reference sequence). CDR3 nucleotides: TGTGCCTGGAGTGCTGGCGGGGGCCCTTACGAGCAGTACTTC. Translated, it gives CAWSAGGGPYEQYF.

V is TRBV5-1 and J is TRBJ2-7, with 10 bases lining up with TRBD1. Germline CDR1 SGHRS, CDR2 YFSETQ. This CDR3 has 14 residues. Trimming took 4 bases from V and 6 from J; bases not matched to a gene: 7. The CDR3 region has the DNA TGCGCCAGCAGCCCCCGGGACAGGGGCGGCGAGCAGTACTTC. Translating gives CASSPRDRGGEQYF.

This sequence joins TRBV21-1 and TRBJ2-7; TRBD2 reflects the table's D call only, with no check against the DNA. TRBV21-1 is deemed a pseudogene. CDR3 length: 18 residues. The CDR3 DNA reads TGTGCCAGCAGCAAAGCGGGTAGCGGGAGTGGTTGGACCCACGAGCAGTACTTC. Translating it yields CASSKAGSGSGWTHEQYF.

V is TRBV19 and J is TRBJ2-1; 9 bases agree with TRBD1. Losses at the gene ends were 8 bases for V and 3 bases for J; bases not matched to a gene: 5. Looked up from germline, CDR1 is LNHDA and CDR2 is SQIVND (reference sequence). The CDR3 has 14 residues. The CDR3 sequence is CASHTGGFYNEQFF. The CDR3 DNA reads as TGTGCCAGTCATACAGGGGGCTTCTACAATGAGCAGTTCTTC.

The CDR3 loop reads CASRRQGHEKLFF. The CDR3 coding sequence is TGTGCCAGCAGGCGGCAGGGTCACGAAAAACTGTTTTTT. The chain has TRBV6-5 and TRBJ1-4, with D possibly being TRBD1 (5 bases). The CDR3 spans 13 residues. V gave up 6 bases and J gave up 8 bases, with 13 bases separating them. Germline CDR1 reads MNHEY; CDR2 reads SVGAGI.